Listed below are T cell receptor beta chains from one sample, sequenced in a study of Graves' ophthalmopathy and Graves' hyperthyroidism. TCRdb ran MiXCR on the multiplex PCR reads and lists one entry per CDR3 protein. The data show hundreds of thousands of distinct CDR3 sequences, approximately 21% seen once. Sequencing input: peripheral blood. These receptors were collected from a woman aged 18-30 years with stable Graves' hyperthyroidism. Some clones in this sample may be carry-over from other donors' samples. Each CDR3 is given without its conserved first and last residue. Only some rows state a clone size, as once, few, many or a class for expanded clones.

j_call clone_size cdr3_length v_call cdr3_aa
TRBJ1-1 NA 12 TRBV9 ASSVGVGFTEAF
TRBJ1-1 many 13 TRBV15 ATRTGARMNTEAF
TRBJ1-2 many 12 TRBV2 ASSVRTGGYGYT
TRBJ1-2 few 14 TRBV3-1 ASSQERFPFNYGYT
TRBJ1-1 many 12 TRBV19 ASSSDGLNTEAF
TRBJ1-5 many 12 TRBV12-3/TRBV12-4 ASRNIDRDQPQH
TRBJ2-2 many 12 TRBV15 ATSPRRGTGELF
TRBJ1-5 many 12 TRBV20-1 SARKGQFNQPQH
TRBJ2-5 many 13 TRBV7-8 ASSPLAGGTETQY
TRBJ1-3 few 14 TRBV19 ASSTDGWSSGNTIY
TRBJ1-2 many 13 TRBV11-2 ASSFRTGAHYGYT
TRBJ1-2 many 12 TRBV20-1 SARAAGKEDGYT
TRBJ1-1 many 14 TRBV19 ASSRQGARLDTEAF
TRBJ1-1 many 12 TRBV28 ASSWGQGETEAF
TRBJ1-6 NA 11 TRBV6-1 ASTRQFNSPLH
TRBJ2-2 many 15 TRBV19 ASSQITGTVNTGELF
TRBJ2-2 many 11 TRBV7-3 ASSHDSTGELF
TRBJ2-7 many 11 TRBV12-3/TRBV12-4 ASQPWGGAEQY
TRBJ2-7 many 12 TRBV7-6 ASSFVPSTGEQY
TRBJ1-2 many 11 TRBV12-3/TRBV12-4 ASSLYRNSGYT
TRBJ1-2 many 13 TRBV28 ASSLSGPVGYGYT
TRBJ2-7 many 14 TRBV27 ASSLRASGFSYEQY
TRBJ2-5 many 11 TRBV29-1 SVGASGAQTQY
TRBJ1-1 many 12 TRBV10-3 AIREVSENTEAF
TRBJ1-1 NA 10 TRBV7-2 ASSSRTDEAF
TRBJ2-1 NA 13 TRBV6-1 ASSPPGLPHNEQF
TRBJ2-7 many 14 TRBV29-1 SVEDGGQGGSYEQY
TRBJ2-7 many 14 TRBV2 ASRTNRDTGSYEQY
TRBJ2-7 many 12 TRBV13 ASSLRTGPYEQY
TRBJ1-5 NA 14 TRBV2 ASSEDLGVSNQPQH
TRBJ1-1 many 11 TRBV2 ASTLGTNTEAF
TRBJ2-5 NA 14 TRBV30 AWSVLRGRGRETQY
TRBJ2-7 NA 11 TRBV7-2 ASSYGPDYEQY
TRBJ1-1 many 12 TRBV11-2 ASSLTDSGTGAF
TRBJ2-3 few 11 TRBV6-1 ATQTGTTDTQY
TRBJ2-5 NA 13 TRBV18 ASSPQSSHQETQY
TRBJ1-1 NA 11 TRBV7-9 ASSLGGRTEAC
TRBJ2-7 many 11 TRBV6-5 ASRPTGTYEQY
TRBJ2-7 NA 12 TRBV5-1 SSSLQGTVYEQY
TRBJ2-2 once 11 TRBV27 ASSLGTAGELF
TRBJ2-2 NA 13 TRBV30 AWTTGTGGTGELF
TRBJ2-7 NA 13 TRBV28 ASSITSGRMYEQY
TRBJ2-7 many 14 TRBV20-1 SAGLRSGLAGYEQY
TRBJ2-7 many 10 TRBV10-3 AINSEPYEQY
TRBJ1-6 many 10 TRBV6-1 ASVGPDSPLH
TRBJ1-2 NA 12 TRBV3-1 ASSQGDLFYGYT
TRBJ1-2 NA 13 TRBV2 ASSERGTPVYGYT
TRBJ1-1 NA 13 TRBV24-1 TTYPRGTANTEAF
TRBJ2-7 many 11 TRBV5-1 ASSGLAGYEQY
TRBJ2-7 NA 14 TRBV6-2/TRBV6-3 ASSYGRALYSYEQY
TRBJ1-1 many 13 TRBV19 ASSIVPTGATEAF
TRBJ2-4 many 9 TRBV12-3/TRBV12-4 ASSSRGIQY
TRBJ1-1 many 12 TRBV2 ASSEAPANTEAF
TRBJ1-1 many 12 TRBV9 ASSPSGLDTEAF
TRBJ2-5 few 16 TRBV11-2 ASSSSLLAGGHQETQY
TRBJ1-6 NA 11 TRBV6-2/TRBV6-3 ASSYSPASPLH
TRBJ1-1 few 14 TRBV19 ATSTINRDRGPEAF
TRBJ1-5 many 13 TRBV6-5 ASISRDRGTQPQH
TRBJ1-1 NA 12 TRBV12-3/TRBV12-4 ASSPRVVNTEAF